The 28 T cell receptor beta chains below all came from one sample that was sequenced in a study of blood T cell repertoires in COVID-19 (dated by TCRdb to about 2020). The library was produced with the immunoSEQ multiplex PCR assay. What TCRdb holds here is the immuneACCESS table cut down to in-frame rearrangements. Part of the clones is not present; checked against another copy, under half of the missing clones reflect an unresolved V gene, and the others are unexplained. The sample has roughly 99,000 clones on record, just over 85% of them singletons. The ten largest clones capture around 2% of the sample. The sample consisted of peripheral blood. These receptors were obtained from a man over 45 with COVID-19, enrolled during active disease.

CDR3 DNA sequence: TGTGCCATCAGCCAGGTGTCCCCTATTGATTCACCCCTCCACTTT. Its protein product is CAISQVSPIDSPLHF. V is TRBV10-3 and J is TRBJ1-6; D uncertain. Per the germline V gene, CDR1 is ENHRY and CDR2 is SYGVKD. V shed 6 bases and J shed 8 bases, with 17 bases lying between them. The CDR3 length is 15 residues.

In its sample, this clone was seen a few times. J is TRBJ1-1 and V is TRBV29-1; perhaps TRBD1 as D (6 bases). Trimming left V 5 bases short and J 0 bases short, with 10 bases between. The CDR3 spans 13 residues. The germline V gene encodes CDR1 SQVTM and CDR2 ANQGSEA. The CDR3 DNA reads TGCAGCGTTCAGGGGCCGTTGAACACTGAAGCTTTCTTT. Translated, it gives CSVQGPLNTEAFF.

This chain connects TRBV2 to TRBJ1-4; D gene ambiguous. Trimming left V 4 bases short and J 5 bases short, with 17 bases between. The CDR3 loop spans 16 amino acids. The germline CDR1 and CDR2 sequences are SNHLY and FYNNEI. This chain's CDR3 is CASSARPEVLNEKLFF. In DNA form, the CDR3 reads TGTGCCAGCAGTGCCCGCCCTGAGGTACTGAATGAAAAACTGTTTTTT.

The chain combines TRBV2 with TRBJ2-7, with TRBD1 matching 8 bases. V was pared by 6 bases and J by 0 bases, with 4 bases of the junction left unmatched. The germline V gene has CDR1 SNHLY and CDR2 FYNNEI. The CDR3 is made up of 14 amino acids. CDR3 protein: CASRRDRPSYEQYF. In DNA form, the CDR3 reads TGTGCCAGCAGGAGGGACAGGCCCTCCTACGAGCAGTACTTC. The whole variable domain, remainder taken from reference TRBV2 and TRBJ2-7, is EPEVTQTPSHQVTQMGQEVILRCVPISNHLYFYWYRQILGQKVEFLVSFYNNEISEKSEIFDDQFSVERPDGSNFTLKIRSTKLEDSAMYFCASRRDRPSYEQYFGPGTRLTVT.

V gene TRBV18 combines with J gene TRBJ2-7, with 10 bases that match TRBD1. Germline lookup yields CDR1 KGHSH and CDR2 LQKENI. The CDR3 sequence is 16 residues long. Unmatched junction bases numbered 5, after V lost 3 bases and J lost 0 bases. The CDR3 DNA sequence: TGTGCCAGCTCACCTTCCGGGACAGGGGACTCCTACGAGCAGTACTTC. Protein: CASSPSGTGDSYEQYF.

This chain joins TRBV10-2 and TRBJ2-3, with TRBD2 as a possible D gene (5 bases). The V end lost 5 bases, the J end lost 2 bases, and 11 bases lay between the germline ends. Germline CDR1 and CDR2: WSHSY and SAAADI. The CDR3 runs 14 residues. The CDR3 coding sequence is TGCGCCAGCAGTCCCGGGGTGCTCACAGATACGCAGTATTTT. Protein sequence: CASSPGVLTDTQYF.

The chain combines TRBV2 with TRBJ1-5, with TRBD1 matching 9 bases. The CDR3 is made up of 13 amino acids. In germline, CDR1 is SNHLY, CDR2 FYNNEI. J was trimmed by 5 bases and V by 9 bases; bases with no gene match: 5. CDR3 bases: TGTGCCAGGGGGGACAGGGACCATCAGCCCCAGCATTTT. The encoded protein is CARGDRDHQPQHF.

This chain's CDR3 is CASSLFSGGANEQYF. The CDR3 bases are TGTGCCAGCAGCTTATTCAGCGGGGGGGCCAACGAGCAGTACTTC. The chain combines TRBV7-2 with TRBJ2-7, with 10 bases lining up with TRBD2. There are 15 residues in the CDR3. From germline, CDR1 is SGHTA and CDR2 FQGNSA. With V trimmed by 2 bases and J by 5 bases, 6 bases remained unmatched.

The rearrangement links TRBV28 to TRBJ2-3, with a possible D match to TRBD1 (6 bases). Germline V gene sequence: CDR1 MDHEN, CDR2 SYDVKM. The CDR3 runs to 14 residues. V was pared by 5 bases and J by 1 base, with 10 bases between. DNA for the CDR3: TGTGCCAGCAGTCCTGAGGGGGGCACAGATACGCAGTATTTT. Encoded protein: CASSPEGGTDTQYF.

The chain uses TRBV7-3 and TRBJ2-1, with D maybe TRBD2 (5 bases). V was clipped by 3 bases and J by 0 bases, with 12 bases between them. The CDR3 is 16 residues long. Germline values: CDR1 SGHTA, CDR2 FQGTGA. The CDR3 loop reads CASSLRASNSYNEQFF. The CDR3, as DNA: TGTGCCAGCAGCTTGAGGGCGTCTAACTCCTACAATGAGCAGTTCTTC.

V is TRBV18 and J is TRBJ1-6; TRBD1 might be the D (6 bases). This CDR3 spans 18 amino acids. V was pared by 0 bases and J by 2 bases, with 14 bases between. Germline CDR1 and CDR2: KGHSH and LQKENI. CDR3 sequence (DNA): TGTGCCAGCTCACCACCGTTTCAGGGGCTGGCCTATAATTCACCCCTCCACTTT. Translated: CASSPPFQGLAYNSPLHF.

The chain has TRBV12-2 and TRBJ1-6; the table assigns TRBD1, which was not confirmed against the DNA. TRBV12-2 is a recognized pseudogene. This CDR3 comprises 17 residues. The CDR3 loop is CASRFAQGGSYNSPLHF. In DNA, the CDR3 is TGTGCAAGTCGCTTCGCCCAGGGGGGATCCTATAATTCACCCCTCCACTTT.

The chain uses TRBV6-5 and TRBJ1-4; perhaps TRBD1 as D (6 bases). V dropped 7 bases and J dropped 12 bases, with 15 bases sitting between them. CDR3 length equals 12 residues. Looked up from germline, CDR1 is MNHEY and CDR2 is SVGAGI. CDR3 coding DNA: TGTGCCAGCACCAAGTTAGGGGGGGAACTGTTTTTT. Translating gives CASTKLGGELFF.

This clone is a singleton in its sample. The rearrangement uses TRBV3-1 (or the pseudogene TRBV3-2) and TRBJ1-4; 7 bases are shared with TRBD1. This CDR3 has 14 amino acids. J was trimmed by 5 bases and V by 2 bases; bases with no gene match: 2. Germline-derived CDR1 and CDR2 are LGHDT and YNNKEL (reference sequence). CDR3 loop: CASSQKGQNEKLFF. The CDR3 nucleotides are TGTGCCAGCAGCCAAAAGGGACAGAATGAAAAACTGTTTTTT.

The chain employs TRBV3-1 (or the pseudogene TRBV3-2) and TRBJ1-2; tentatively, D is TRBD1 (6 bases). Germline CDR1 is LGHDT and CDR2 is YNNKEL (reference sequence). CDR3 size: 15 residues. Trimming took off 1 base at V and 7 bases at J, with 16 bases between the two ends. The CDR3: CASSQGGRGIAGYTF. The CDR3 DNA reads TGTGCCAGCAGCCAAGGAGGCAGGGGTATTGCTGGCTACACCTTC.

This chain joins TRBV10-1 and TRBJ1-5, with a tentative D call TRBD1 (6 bases). The CDR3 consists of 15 residues. Per germline, CDR1 WNHNN and CDR2 SYGVQD (reference sequence). Trimming took off 3 bases at V and 4 bases at J, with 13 bases between the two ends. CDR3 nucleotides: TGCGCCAGCAGTGACAGCGGACAGTTGAATCAGCCCCAGCATTTT. Translated: CASSDSGQLNQPQHF.

This clone was recorded only once. This chain uses TRBV6-6 with TRBJ1-4, with a weak D call TRBD1 (6 bases). Germline V CDR1 and CDR2: MNHNY, SVGAGI (reference sequence). Trimming stripped 6 bases from V and 5 bases from J, with 10 bases between. The CDR3 has 13 residues. DNA for the CDR3: TGTGCCAGCAGACGACAGGCGAATGAAAAACTGTTTTTT. Its translation is CASRRQANEKLFF.

CDR3 amino acids: CASSIDQASEQFF. The CDR3 DNA reads TGTGCCAGCAGCATCGACCAGGCAAGTGAGCAGTTCTTC. The genes are TRBV7-2 and TRBJ2-1; unclear D gene. Trimming left V 5 bases short and J 9 bases short, with 14 bases between. Per the germline V gene, CDR1 is SGHTA and CDR2 is FQGNSA. The CDR3 consists of 13 residues.

The chain has TRBV7-9 and TRBJ2-5; D possibly corresponds to TRBD2 (7 bases). Looked up from germline, CDR1 is SEHNR and CDR2 is FQNEAQ (reference sequence). The V and J ends lost 5 bases and 2 bases respectively, with 24 bases between them. This CDR3 spans 18 amino acids. CDR3 bases: TGTGCCAGCAGCCTACCGGGGGCCGGGACTATAATTCAAGAGACCCAGTACTTC. It translates to CASSLPGAGTIIQETQYF.

The chain links TRBV5-8 to TRBJ1-4, with TRBD1 matching over 8 bases. CDR1 is SGHTS, CDR2 YDEGEE, per germline. V trimming: 4 bases; J trimming: 8 bases; junction bases outside the gene matches: 10. This CDR3 is 15 amino acids long. The CDR3 region is CASSMRTGLKEKLFF. The CDR3 region has the DNA TGTGCCAGCAGCATGAGGACAGGGTTAAAGGAAAAACTGTTTTTT. Full variable domain (remainder filled in from reference TRBV5-8 and TRBJ1-4): EAGVTQSPTHLIKTRGQQATLRCSPISGHTSVYWYQQALGLGLQFLLWYDEGEERNRGNFPPRFSGRQFPNYSSELNVNALELEDSALYLCASSMRTGLKEKLFFGSGTQLSVL.

This clone was seen more than once but under ten times. This rearrangement joins TRBV4-1 to TRBJ1-1; 7 bases agree with TRBD1. J lost 6 bases, V lost 3 bases, and 19 bases had no gene match. Germline V gene sequence: CDR1 MGHRA, CDR2 YSYEKL. This CDR3 has 18 residues. The CDR3 nucleotides are TGCGCCAGCAGCCACCCCTTTGCGTTCAAAGGGGGCTCTCCTGAAGCTTTCTTT. Amino acid sequence: CASSHPFAFKGGSPEAFF.

The CDR3 protein is CASRTGGISEAFF. The CDR3 DNA reads as TGTGCCAGCAGGACAGGGGGCATTTCTGAAGCTTTCTTT. The chain recombines TRBV2 with TRBJ1-1; 10 nucleotides line up with TRBD1. Looked up from germline, CDR1 is SNHLY and CDR2 is FYNNEI. The CDR3 has 13 residues. Trimming cost V 6 bases and J 6 bases; bases outside gene matches: 4.

This clone showed up just once. The gene calls are TRBV3-1 (or the pseudogene TRBV3-2) and TRBJ2-2; TRBD1 aligns across 10 bases. Trimming removed 2 bases from V and 9 bases from J; junction bases left unmatched: 12. CDR3 length: 17 residues. Germline values: CDR1 LGHDT, CDR2 YNNKEL (reference sequence). The CDR3 DNA sequence: TGTGCCAGCAGCCAAAGGGCCGGGACAGGGGTCGTCCGGGAGCTGTTTTTT. Translated, it gives CASSQRAGTGVVRELFF.

The table lists this clone with a count of one. This sequence joins TRBV30 and TRBJ1-2; possibly TRBD1 for D (5 bases). Trimming cost V 2 bases and J 6 bases, with 16 bases left between them. This CDR3 is 14 amino acids long. Per germline, CDR1 GTSNPN and CDR2 SVGIG (reference sequence). The CDR3 nucleotides are TGTGCCTGGAGTTGGGCGGCAGGGCGTCATGGCTACACCTTC. It yields the protein CAWSWAAGRHGYTF.

The V and J genes are TRBV19 and TRBJ2-1; D remains ambiguous. The germline V and J ends were trimmed by 3 bases and 0 bases, with 6 bases remaining between them. The CDR3 contains 14 residues. Per germline, CDR1 LNHDA and CDR2 SQIVND (reference sequence). CDR3 sequence reads: CASSIVSSYNEQFF. In DNA form, the CDR3 reads TGTGCCAGTAGTATCGTGAGCTCCTACAATGAGCAGTTCTTC.

The sample holds a few counts of this clone. The chain couples TRBV27 to TRBJ2-7; possibly TRBD2 for D (6 bases). Deletions cut 3 bases from V and 2 bases from J, with 20 bases between. The CDR3 has 17 amino acids. Germline V CDR1 and CDR2: MNHEY, SMNVEV (reference sequence). CDR3 sequence (DNA): TGTGCCAGCAGTTTGCGGGGTGAGCGGGTGACAACCTACGAGCAGTACTTC. Amino acids: CASSLRGERVTTYEQYF.

The V call is TRBV29-1, the J call TRBJ1-1; D might be TRBD1 (5 bases). Trimming pared 4 bases from V and 3 bases from J, leaving 18 bases between. The length of the CDR3 is 15 residues. Germline V gene data show CDR1 as SQVTM and CDR2 as ANQGSEA. The CDR3 DNA follows: TGCAGCGTTGGGGGGGGACTTCAAGGGGACACTGAAGCTTTCTTT. This gives the protein CSVGGGLQGDTEAFF.

V is TRBV28 and J is TRBJ1-1, with D possibly TRBD1 on 5 matching bases. Germline V gene sequence: CDR1 MDHEN, CDR2 SYDVKM. V lost 6 bases and J lost 1, with 18 bases in between. This CDR3 spans 16 amino acids. The CDR3 loop reads CASRPRGVRKNTEAFF. DNA for the CDR3: TGTGCCAGCAGGCCAAGGGGCGTCAGAAAGAACACTGAAGCTTTCTTT.